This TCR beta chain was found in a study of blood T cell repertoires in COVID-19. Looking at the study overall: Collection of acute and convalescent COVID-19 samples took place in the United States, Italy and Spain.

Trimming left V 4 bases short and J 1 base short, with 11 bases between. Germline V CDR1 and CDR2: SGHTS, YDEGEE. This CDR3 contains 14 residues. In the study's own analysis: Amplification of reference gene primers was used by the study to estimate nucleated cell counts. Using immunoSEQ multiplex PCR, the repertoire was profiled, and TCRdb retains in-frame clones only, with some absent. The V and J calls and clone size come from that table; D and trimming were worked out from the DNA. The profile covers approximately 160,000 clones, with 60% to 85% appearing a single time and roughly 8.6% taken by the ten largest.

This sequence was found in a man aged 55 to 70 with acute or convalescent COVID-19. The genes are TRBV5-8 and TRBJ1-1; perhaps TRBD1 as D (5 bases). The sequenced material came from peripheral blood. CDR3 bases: TGTGCCAGCAGCCCACTTACAGGGAACACTGAAGCTTTCTTT. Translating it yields CASSPLTGNTEAFF.